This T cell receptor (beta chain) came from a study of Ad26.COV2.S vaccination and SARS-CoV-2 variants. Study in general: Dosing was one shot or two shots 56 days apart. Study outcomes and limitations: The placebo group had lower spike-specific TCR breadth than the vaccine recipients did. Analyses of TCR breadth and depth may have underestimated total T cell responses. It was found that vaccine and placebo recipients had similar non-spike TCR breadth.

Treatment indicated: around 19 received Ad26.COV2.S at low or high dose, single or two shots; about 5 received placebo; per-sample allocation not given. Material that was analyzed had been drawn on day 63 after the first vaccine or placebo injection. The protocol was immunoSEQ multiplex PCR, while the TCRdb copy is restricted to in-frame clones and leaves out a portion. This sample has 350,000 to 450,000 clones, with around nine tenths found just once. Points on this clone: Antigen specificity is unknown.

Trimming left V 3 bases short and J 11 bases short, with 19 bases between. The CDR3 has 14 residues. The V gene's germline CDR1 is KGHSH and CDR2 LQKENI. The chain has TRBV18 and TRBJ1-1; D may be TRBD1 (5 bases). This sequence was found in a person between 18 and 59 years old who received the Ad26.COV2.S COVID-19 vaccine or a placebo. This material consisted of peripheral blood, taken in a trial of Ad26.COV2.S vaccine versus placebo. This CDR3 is CASSPPGTAELAFF. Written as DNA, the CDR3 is TGTGCCAGCTCACCCCCCGGGACGGCGGAGCTCGCTTTCTTT.